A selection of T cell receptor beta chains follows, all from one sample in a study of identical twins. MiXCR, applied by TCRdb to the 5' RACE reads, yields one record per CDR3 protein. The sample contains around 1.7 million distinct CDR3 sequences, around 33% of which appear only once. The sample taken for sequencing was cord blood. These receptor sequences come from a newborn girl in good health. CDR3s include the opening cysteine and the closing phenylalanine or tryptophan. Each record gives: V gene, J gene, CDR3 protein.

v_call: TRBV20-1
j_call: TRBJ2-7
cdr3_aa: CSVGGTTYEQYF

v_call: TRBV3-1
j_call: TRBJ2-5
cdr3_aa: CASSPSGTSGGARQETQYF

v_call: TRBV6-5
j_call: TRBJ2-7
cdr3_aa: CASSRTRGGNEQYF

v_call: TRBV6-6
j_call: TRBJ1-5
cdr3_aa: CTSSALSRGSNQPQHF

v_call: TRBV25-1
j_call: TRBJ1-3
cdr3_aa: CASSGGPNSGNTIYF

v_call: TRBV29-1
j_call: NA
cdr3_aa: CSVERQGRYNEQYF

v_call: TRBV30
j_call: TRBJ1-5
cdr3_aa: CASQGMGSNQPQHF

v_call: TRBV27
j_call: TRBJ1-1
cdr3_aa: CASSLTRGDNTEAFF

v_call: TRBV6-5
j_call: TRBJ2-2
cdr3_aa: CASSSWLTTGGGELFF

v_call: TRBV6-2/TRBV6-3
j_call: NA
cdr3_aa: CASGGPNAYNEQYF

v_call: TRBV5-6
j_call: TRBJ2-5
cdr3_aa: CASSLPTREETQYF

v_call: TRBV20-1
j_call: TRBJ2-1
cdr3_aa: CSARRGAEYNEQFF

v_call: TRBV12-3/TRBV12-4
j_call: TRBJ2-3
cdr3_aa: CASSFSESTDTQYF

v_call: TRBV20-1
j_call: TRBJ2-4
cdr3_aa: CGARRFPRGKNIQYF

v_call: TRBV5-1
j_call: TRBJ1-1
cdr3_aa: CASSPAVGGTEAFF

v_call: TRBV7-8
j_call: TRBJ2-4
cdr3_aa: CASSSGQPKQYF

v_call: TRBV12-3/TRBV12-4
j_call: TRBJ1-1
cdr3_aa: CASNPVGSGTEAFF

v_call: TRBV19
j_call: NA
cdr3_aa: CASSAKTSGSDEQYF

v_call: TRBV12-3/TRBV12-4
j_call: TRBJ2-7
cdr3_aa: CASRTIGPRPYNEQYF

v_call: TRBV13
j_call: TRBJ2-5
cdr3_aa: CASSGLGHGLVEETQYF

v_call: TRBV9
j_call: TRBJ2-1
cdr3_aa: CASSPRTSLVDEQFF

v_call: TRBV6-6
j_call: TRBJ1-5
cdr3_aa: CASSYQGDQPRHF

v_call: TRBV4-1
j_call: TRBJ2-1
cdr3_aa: CASSQDSDNEQFF

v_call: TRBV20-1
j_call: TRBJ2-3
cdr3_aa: CSASSDPGGVDTQYF

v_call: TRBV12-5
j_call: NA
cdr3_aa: CASAQNGGAETQYF

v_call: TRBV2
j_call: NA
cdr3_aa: CASGAPSGYNEQYF

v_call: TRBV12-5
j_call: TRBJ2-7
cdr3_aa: CASGLSTGGPSYEQYF

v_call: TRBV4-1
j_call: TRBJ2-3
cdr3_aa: CASSQGAQGASDTQYF

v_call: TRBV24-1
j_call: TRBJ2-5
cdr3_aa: CATSDRLGPRETQYF

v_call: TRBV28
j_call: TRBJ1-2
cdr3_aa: CASSFLLGGYTF

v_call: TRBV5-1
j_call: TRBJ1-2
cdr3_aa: CASSSFPGVPTTF

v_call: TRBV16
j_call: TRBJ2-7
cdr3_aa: CASSQSGRVDQYF

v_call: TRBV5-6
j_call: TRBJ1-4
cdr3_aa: CASSLQGGVTNEKLFF

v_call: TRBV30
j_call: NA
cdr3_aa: CAWSGGGHAKNIQYF

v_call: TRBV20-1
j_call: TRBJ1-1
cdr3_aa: CSAREFEIWAFF

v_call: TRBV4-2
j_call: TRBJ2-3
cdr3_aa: CASSQAPPLDTQYF

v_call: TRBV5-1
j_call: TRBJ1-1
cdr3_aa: CASSLARQGALNTEAFF

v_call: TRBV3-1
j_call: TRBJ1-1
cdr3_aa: CASSLMTGRSNTEAFF

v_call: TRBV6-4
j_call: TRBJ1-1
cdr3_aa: CASSDSWTGGTGAFF

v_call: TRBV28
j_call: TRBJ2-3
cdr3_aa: CASSLYPSREGDTQYF

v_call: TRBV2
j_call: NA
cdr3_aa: CASSEASGSFNEQYF

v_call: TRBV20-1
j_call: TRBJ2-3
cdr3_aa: CSARALRDTQYF